Given below is one TCR beta chain in context. CDR3 length equals 14 residues. Germline V gene data show CDR1 as SQVTM and CDR2 as ANQGSEA. The ends lost 4 bases at V and 3 bases at J; junction bases unmatched: 9. The source of the sample is a study of blood T cells in healthy people across ages. For the second PCR, which ran for about 7 to 12 cycles, a sample-barcoded 5' primer and a J-beta primer mix were used. TCRdb re-called the 5' RACE reads with MiXCR, one entry per CDR3 protein. This sample yields over 1,200,000 distinct CDR3 sequences, of which approximately 59% are seen a single time; over 5.5% belongs to the top ten.

The rearrangement uses TRBV29-1 and TRBJ2-7, with 7 bases identical to TRBD1. This clonotype was sampled from a man aged 18 to 30 in good health. The sample comprised blood. The CDR3 nucleotides read TGCAGCGTTGGTCCCGCAGGGGGAGACTACGAGCAGTACTTC. The encoded protein is CSVGPAGGDYEQYF.